These 12 T cell receptor beta chains were sequenced from one sample in a study of human versus mouse CDR3 diversity and MHC coevolution. Assay: immunoSEQ multiplex PCR; the TCRdb copy retains only in-frame clones and omits some. In the table there are tens of thousands of clones, 93% of which are singletons. Sequences were obtained from naive CD4+ T cells from blood. Described subset: CD45RO-negative CD62L-positive naive CD4 T cells. These receptors all come from a person between 30 and 69 years old in good health.

This rearrangement joins TRBV7-9 to TRBJ2-7; 7 nucleotides match TRBD2. Germline loops: CDR1 SEHNR, CDR2 FQNEAQ (reference sequence). The CDR3 is 14 amino acids. The trim removed 4 bases at V and 1 base at J, leaving 4 bases unmatched. CDR3: CASSSSGVSYEQYF. The CDR3 DNA sequence: TGTGCCAGCAGCTCAAGCGGGGTATCCTACGAGCAGTACTTC. Variable domain in full (rest from reference TRBV7-9 and TRBJ2-7): DTGVSQNPRHKITKRGQNVTFRCDPISEHNRLYWYRQTLGQGPEFLTYFQNEAQLEKSRLLSDRFSAERPKGSFSTLEIQRTEQGDSAMYLCASSSSGVSYEQYFGPGTRLTVT.

The chain is built from TRBV5-1 and TRBJ1-1; D possibly corresponds to TRBD1 (5 bases). Trimming removed 3 bases at V and 2 bases at J, with 17 bases between. This CDR3 has 16 residues. Germline V lookup: CDR1 SGHRS, CDR2 YFSETQ. CDR3 protein: CASSSRGANLNTEAFF. The DNA for the CDR3 is TGCGCCAGCAGCTCTCGCGGGGCGAACCTTAACACTGAAGCTTTCTTT.

The rearrangement links TRBV28 to TRBJ1-1, with a weak D call TRBD1 (5 bases). Trimming removed 4 bases from V and 7 bases from J, with 10 bases in between. This CDR3 contains 12 residues. Germline-derived CDR1 and CDR2 are MDHEN and SYDVKM. The CDR3: CASSYLTGEAFF. CDR3 in DNA: TGTGCCAGCAGTTACTTAACAGGTGAAGCTTTCTTT.

The chain uses TRBV18 and TRBJ2-7, with 9 bases lining up with TRBD1. Germline CDR1 KGHSH, CDR2 LQKENI. This CDR3 has 14 amino acids. Trimming cost V 7 bases and J 2 bases; bases outside gene matches: 6. The CDR3 loop reads CASFGTGKPYEQYF. The CDR3 DNA is TGTGCCAGCTTCGGGACAGGGAAACCCTACGAGCAGTACTTC.

The chain couples TRBV9 to TRBJ1-1; TRBD1 might be the D (6 bases). Germline V gives CDR1 SGDLS, CDR2 YYNGEE. With 0 bases removed from V and 5 bases from J, the gap between germline ends came to 20 bases. The CDR3 loop spans 17 amino acids. The CDR3: CASSVVDSGWGRTEAFF. CDR3 in DNA: TGTGCCAGCAGCGTAGTTGACAGCGGCTGGGGGCGTACTGAAGCTTTCTTT.

The chain is built from TRBV2 and TRBJ2-6; D is unresolved. CDR3 size: 13 residues. V lost 3 bases and J 5 bases, leaving 5 bases between the germline ends. Per germline, CDR1 SNHLY and CDR2 FYNNEI. CDR3 in amino acids: CASSDDRANVLTF. The CDR3 bases are TGTGCCAGCAGTGACGACAGGGCCAACGTCCTGACTTTC.

Note on this clone: Distinct nucleotide sequences in the sample also encode this CDR3. J is TRBJ1-1 and V is TRBV6-5; D remains ambiguous. This CDR3 comprises 15 residues. Germline loops: CDR1 MNHEY, CDR2 SVGAGI. Trimming shortened V by 0 bases and J by 5 bases, and 13 bases separated the two germline ends. CDR3 sequence reads: CASSYSSGSGTEAFF. CDR3 DNA sequence: TGTGCCAGCAGTTACTCGTCCGGGAGCGGAACTGAAGCTTTCTTT.

The chain employs TRBV7-6 and TRBJ1-1; possible D gene TRBD1, 6 bases. V was clipped by 8 bases and J by 5 bases, with 18 bases between them. Germline values: CDR1 SGHVS, CDR2 FNYEAQ. The length of the CDR3 is 14 residues. CDR3 protein: CASALPGQGTEAFF. The CDR3 nucleotides are TGTGCCAGCGCCCTCCCGGGGCAGGGGACTGAAGCTTTCTTT.

The V and J genes are TRBV27 and TRBJ2-3; 11 positions match TRBD2. Looked up from germline, CDR1 is MNHEY and CDR2 is SMNVEV (reference sequence). V dropped 3 bases and J dropped 7; count of bases not matched to a gene: 12. This CDR3 region has 17 residues. CDR3: CASSFLTSSGRPHTQYF. DNA of the CDR3: TGTGCCAGCAGTTTTCTCACCTCTAGCGGGAGGCCCCATACGCAGTATTTT.

This clone was seen once. The CDR3 spells CASSQAPVSPLHF. For the CDR3, the DNA is TGTGCCAGCAGCCAAGCACCGGTTTCACCCCTCCACTTT. The V and J genes are TRBV14 and TRBJ1-6, with unresolved D. Germline-derived CDR1 and CDR2 are SGHDN and FVKESK. The CDR3 length is 13 residues. V dropped 1 base and J dropped 9 bases, with 7 bases sitting between them.

This clone was seen a few times. This chain uses TRBV10-3 with TRBJ1-5; perhaps TRBD1 as D (5 bases). The CDR3 runs to 12 residues. Germline loops: CDR1 ENHRY, CDR2 SYGVKD. V lost 2 bases to trimming and J lost 6 bases, with 5 bases between them. The CDR3 reads CAISEGAQPQHF. CDR3 DNA: TGTGCCATCAGTGAGGGGGCTCAGCCCCAGCATTTT.

This chain uses TRBV18 with TRBJ2-1; 11 bases are a match to TRBD2. Germline CDR1 is KGHSH and CDR2 is LQKENI. This CDR3 is built from 13 residues. Germline trimming cut 8 bases from V and 9 bases from J; bases unmatched to any gene: 6. CDR3 nucleotides: TGTGCCAGCCGCACCGGGACTAGCGGTGAGCAGTTCTTC. Translation: CASRTGTSGEQFF. The full variable domain, rest sourced from reference TRBV18 and TRBJ2-1, is NAGVMQNPRHLVRRRGQEARLRCSPMKGHSHVYWYRQLPEEGLKFMVYLQKENIIDESGMPKERFSAEFPKEGPSILRIQQVVRGDSAAYFCASRTGTSGEQFFGPGTRLTVL.